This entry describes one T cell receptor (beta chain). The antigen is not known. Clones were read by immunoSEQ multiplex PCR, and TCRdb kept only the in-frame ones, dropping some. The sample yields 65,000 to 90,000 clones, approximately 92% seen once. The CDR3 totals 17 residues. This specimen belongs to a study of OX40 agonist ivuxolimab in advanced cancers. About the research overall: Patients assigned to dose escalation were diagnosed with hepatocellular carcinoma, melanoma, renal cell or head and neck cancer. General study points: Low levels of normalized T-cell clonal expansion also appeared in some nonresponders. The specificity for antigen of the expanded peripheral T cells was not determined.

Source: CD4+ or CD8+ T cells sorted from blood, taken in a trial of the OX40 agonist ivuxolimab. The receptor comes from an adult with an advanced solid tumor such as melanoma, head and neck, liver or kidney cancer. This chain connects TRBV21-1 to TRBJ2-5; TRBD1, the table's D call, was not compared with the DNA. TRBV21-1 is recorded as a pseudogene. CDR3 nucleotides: TGTGCCAGCAGCAATCGGACAGGCAGGTTTGGCCAAGAGACCCAGTACTTC. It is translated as CASSNRTGRFGQETQYF.